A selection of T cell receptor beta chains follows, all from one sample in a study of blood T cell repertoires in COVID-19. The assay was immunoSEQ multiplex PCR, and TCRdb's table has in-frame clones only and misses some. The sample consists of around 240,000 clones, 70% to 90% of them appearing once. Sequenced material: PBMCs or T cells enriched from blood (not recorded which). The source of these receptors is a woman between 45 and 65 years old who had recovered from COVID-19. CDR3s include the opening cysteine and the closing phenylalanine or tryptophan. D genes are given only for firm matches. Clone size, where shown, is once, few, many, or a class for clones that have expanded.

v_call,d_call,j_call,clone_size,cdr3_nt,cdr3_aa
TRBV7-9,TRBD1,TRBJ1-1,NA,TGTGCCAGCAGCCCATCGGGACAGGGGGCGCGGACTGAAGCTTTCTTT,CASSPSGQGARTEAFF
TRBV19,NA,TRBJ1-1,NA,TGTGCCAGTAGTATAACGAGGAGGACTGAAGCTTTCTTT,CASSITRRTEAFF
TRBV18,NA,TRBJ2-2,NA,TGTGCCAGCTCACCGGGCACCCGGGGCACCGGGGAGCTGTTTTTT,CASSPGTRGTGELFF
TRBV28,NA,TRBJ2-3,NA,TGTGCCAGCAGACTCCAGGGAAGCACAGATACGCAGTATTTT,CASRLQGSTDTQYF
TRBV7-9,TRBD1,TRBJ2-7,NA,TGTGCCAGCAGCTCCGACAGGGGGGAGCAGTACTTC,CASSSDRGEQYF
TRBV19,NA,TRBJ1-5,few,TGTGCCAGTAGTATATTATTCCAGCCCCAGCATTTT,CASSILFQPQHF
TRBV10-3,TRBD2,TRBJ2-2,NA,TGTGCCATCAGCCTAGCGGGATCGGGGACCGGGGAGCTGTTTTTT,CAISLAGSGTGELFF
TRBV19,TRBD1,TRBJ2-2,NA,TGTGCCAGTAGTATCGGGGGGACAGGGTCCGGGGAGCTGTTTTTT,CASSIGGTGSGELFF
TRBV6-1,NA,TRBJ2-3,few,TGTGCCAGCAGTGAGATGAGAGCTAGCACAGATACGCAGTATTTT,CASSEMRASTDTQYF
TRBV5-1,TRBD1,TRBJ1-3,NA,TGCGCCAGCAGCTCGACAGGGCCGGCTGGAAACACCATATATTTT,CASSSTGPAGNTIYF
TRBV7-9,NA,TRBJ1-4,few,TGTGCCACTTCGGACGGGGGTGGGGAGAATGAAAAACTGTTTTTT,CATSDGGGENEKLFF
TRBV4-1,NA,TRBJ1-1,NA,TGCGCCAGCAGCCTCCCCGGGGGCACTGAAGCTTTCTTT,CASSLPGGTEAFF
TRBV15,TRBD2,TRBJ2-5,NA,TGTGCCACCAGCAAAGCGATACTAGCGGCACGAGAGACCCAGTACTTC,CATSKAILAARETQYF
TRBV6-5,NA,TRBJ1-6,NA,TGTGCCAGCAGCCGTGACAGGCGAATCCTCCACTTT,CASSRDRRILHF
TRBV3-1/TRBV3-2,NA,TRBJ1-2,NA,TGTGCCAGCAGCCAAGATTGGGAGGGACGTGGCTACACCTTC,CASSQDWEGRGYTF
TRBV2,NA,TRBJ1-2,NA,TGTGCCAGCAGTTGGGGGGTTCCTGGCTACACCTTC,CASSWGVPGYTF
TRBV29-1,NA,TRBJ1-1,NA,TGCAGCGTTGAAGACCGCGGGGAACGGGGGGTTAAAGCTTTCTTT,CSVEDRGERGVKAFF
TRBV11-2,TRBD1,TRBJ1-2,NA,TGTGCCAGCAGCTTAGCCCCGGGACAGGGGTTGGGAGGCTACACCTTC,CASSLAPGQGLGGYTF
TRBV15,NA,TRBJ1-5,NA,TGTGCCACCAGCGGAGTGGGCACCAATCAGCCCCAGCATTTT,CATSGVGTNQPQHF
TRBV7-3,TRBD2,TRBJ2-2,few,TGTGCCAGCAGCTTAGGGCTAGCGGGAGGGCCATCGATCGGGGAGCTGTTTTTT,CASSLGLAGGPSIGELFF
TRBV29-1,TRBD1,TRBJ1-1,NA,TGCAGCGTTATTAAATCACAGGGGAGGACTGAAGCTTTCTTT,CSVIKSQGRTEAFF
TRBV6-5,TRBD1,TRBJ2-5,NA,TGTGCCAGCAGTTACCAGACAGGGGGCGGAGAGACCCAGTACTTC,CASSYQTGGGETQYF
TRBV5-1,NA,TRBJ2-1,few,TGCGCCAGCAGCTTGGTCCTATCCTACAATGAGCAGTTCTTC,CASSLVLSYNEQFF
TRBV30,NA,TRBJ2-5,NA,TGTGCCTGGAGAGAGGAAGAGACCCAGTACTTC,CAWREEETQYF
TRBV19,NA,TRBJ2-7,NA,TGTGCCAGTAGTATAGATCTGGAGCAGGGAAACTACGAGCAGTACTTC,CASSIDLEQGNYEQYF
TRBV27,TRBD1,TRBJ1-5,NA,TGTGCCAGCAGTCCGACAGGGGGCCATCAGCCCCAGCATTTT,CASSPTGGHQPQHF
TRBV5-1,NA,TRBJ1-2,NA,TGCGCCAGCAGCTTGGGAGGGCTAGCTAACTATGGCTACACCTTC,CASSLGGLANYGYTF
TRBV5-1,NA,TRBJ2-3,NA,TGCGCCAGCAGCTTGACTAGCCCCCAGCTATGGGATACGCAGTATTTT,CASSLTSPQLWDTQYF
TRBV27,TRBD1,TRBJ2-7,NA,TGTGCCAGCAGTTTTGATCCACCGGGACAGGGAGGCTACGAGCAGTACTTC,CASSFDPPGQGGYEQYF
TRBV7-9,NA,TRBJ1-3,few,TGTGCCAGCAGCTTCTCGCCAGGGGCTAGAAACACCATATATTTT,CASSFSPGARNTIYF
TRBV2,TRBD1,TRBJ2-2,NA,TGTGCCACCAATACAGGGGCGAGGGCCGGGGAGCTGTTTTTT,CATNTGARAGELFF
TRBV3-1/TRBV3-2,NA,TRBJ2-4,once,TGTGCCAGCAGCCCTGACTATCCCAAAAACATTCAGTACTTC,CASSPDYPKNIQYF
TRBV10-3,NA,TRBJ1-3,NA,TGTGCCATCAGTGATTTGACTTCTGGAAACACCATATATTTT,CAISDLTSGNTIYF
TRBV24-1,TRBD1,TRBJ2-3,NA,TGTGCCACCAGACCTGGGACAGGGATCCCAGATACGCAGTATTTT,CATRPGTGIPDTQYF
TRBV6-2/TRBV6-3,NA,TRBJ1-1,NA,TGTGCCAGCAGTTTTGGACAGCCTAGGAATGAAGCTTTCTTT,CASSFGQPRNEAFF
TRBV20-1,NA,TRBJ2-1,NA,TGCAGTGCTCCGCGGAGCGGTGAGCAGTTCTTC,CSAPRSGEQFF
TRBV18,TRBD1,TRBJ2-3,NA,TGTGCCAGCTCACCACAATTACAGGGGGCGCATGGCGGGAGTGGTAGAAATACGCAGTATTTT,CASSPQLQGAHGGSGRNTQYF
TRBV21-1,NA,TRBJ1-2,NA,TGTGCCAGCAGCTTGCGGTCTAACACAGGGATCTATGGCTACACCTTC,CASSLRSNTGIYGYTF
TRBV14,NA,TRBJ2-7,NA,TGTGCCAGCAGCCACAGAACAGGGTTTTTCCCCTACGAGCAGTACTTC,CASSHRTGFFPYEQYF
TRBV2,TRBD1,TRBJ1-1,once,TGTGCCAGCAGGCCGGGACAGGGAGGTACTGAAGCTTTCTTT,CASRPGQGGTEAFF
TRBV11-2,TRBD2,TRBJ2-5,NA,TGTGCCAGCAGCTTACTCGTTCGAGGCGGGAGCGGTGAGACCCAGTACTTC,CASSLLVRGGSGETQYF
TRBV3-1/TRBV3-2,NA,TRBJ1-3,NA,TGTGCCAGCAGCCAGCAGGGAAACACCATATATTTT,CASSQQGNTIYF
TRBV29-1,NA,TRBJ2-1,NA,TGCAGCGTTTCGGGGTCGAGCTCCTACAATGAGCAGTTCTTC,CSVSGSSSYNEQFF
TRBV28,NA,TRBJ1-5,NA,TGTGCCAGCAAGGGGGAGAATCAGCCCCAGCATTTT,CASKGENQPQHF
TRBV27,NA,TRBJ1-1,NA,TGTGCCAGCAGTCTATATATTAATGGACTGGCTGAAGCTTTCTTT,CASSLYINGLAEAFF
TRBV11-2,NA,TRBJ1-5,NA,TGTGCCAGCAGCTCGGGACTCCCGAGCAATCAGCCCCAGCATTTT,CASSSGLPSNQPQHF
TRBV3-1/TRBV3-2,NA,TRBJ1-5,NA,TGTGCCAGCAGCCAATTACAGGCTCAGCCCCAGCATTTT,CASSQLQAQPQHF
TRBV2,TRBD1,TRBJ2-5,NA,TGTGCCAGCAGTACAGACAGGGGCCGAGAGACCCAGTACTTC,CASSTDRGRETQYF
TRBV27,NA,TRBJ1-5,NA,TGTGCCAGCAGTTTGCTTATTAACCAGCGCGGTCAGCCCCAGCATTTT,CASSLLINQRGQPQHF
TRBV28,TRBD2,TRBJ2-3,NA,TGTGCCAGCAGTATGGGACTAGCGAAGAGCACAGATACGCAGTATTTT,CASSMGLAKSTDTQYF
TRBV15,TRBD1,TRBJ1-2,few,TGTGCCACCAGCTTTGGACAGGGGACCACTAACTATGGCTACACCTTC,CATSFGQGTTNYGYTF